The source of this T cell receptor beta chain is a study of T-cell memory formation after mild COVID-19. Findings of the study overall: That cross-reactive memory joined was suggested by some responding clones appearing in pre-infection memory.

Trimming removed 4 bases at V and 4 bases at J, with 13 bases between. The germline V gene has CDR1 SGHVS and CDR2 FNYEAQ. The CDR3 spans 14 residues. Via MiXCR, TCRdb re-called the 5' RACE reads, giving one row per CDR3 protein. The sample records 200,000 or so distinct CDR3 sequences, over 9.5% being singletons. This clonotype was counted a few times. Antigen unknown. V usage is TRBV7-6 and J usage is TRBJ2-5, with a weak D call TRBD1 (6 bases). This clonotype originated in a man aged 18-30 years who had mild COVID-19 (a few samples of this study predate the infection). Cell type and time point are not known. Sequencing input: PBMCs or a T cell subset sorted from them (not recorded which). CDR3 nucleotides: TGTGCCAGCAGCTCACAAGGGGGTAGAGAGACCCAGTACTTC. It encodes CASSSQGGRETQYF.